This T cell receptor (beta chain) was sequenced for a study of control samples from healthy donors and cancer patients (dated by TCRdb to about 2020). Library preparation was by the immunoSEQ multiplex PCR assay. TCRdb re-hosts the immuneACCESS table, in-frame sequences only. Its copies lack some clones; in the studies checked, an unresolved V gene accounts for under half of them, and the cause for the rest is not known. The sample table lists 85,000 to 95,000 clones, about 87% of them with a count of one. The top ten hold under 15% of the sample. To note about this clone: What this receptor recognizes is not known. No qualities accompany the bases; no much larger clone lies one base away.

Between the V and J ends, shortened by 2 bases and 1 base respectively, the junction contains 12 bases. The CDR3 spans 16 residues, from the cysteine through the phenylalanine. The read is trimmed to its CDR3 DNA, 48 bases read in frame from base 1. CDR1 and CDR2, per the germline V gene, are MNHEY and SVGEGT. The sequenced sample consisted of blood. The TCR sequence derives from a woman between 65 and 79 years old in good health. The V and J genes are TRBV6-2 or TRBV6-3 and TRBJ1-5; TRBD1 is a possible D gene, resting on 5 matching bases. The CDR3 amino acid sequence is: CASSYGGAGSNQPQHF. The DNA sequence reads TGTGCCAGCAGTTACGGTGGGGCGGGCAGCAATCAGCCCCAGCATTTT.